The 15 T cell receptor beta chains below all came from one sample that was sequenced in a study of T cells in localized non-small cell lung cancer. Clones were read by immunoSEQ multiplex PCR, and TCRdb kept only the in-frame ones, dropping some. Seen here are 30,000 or so clones, 92% observed once, and the top ten hold about 4.4%. Sequencing was performed on peripheral blood mononuclear cells, taken before any cancer treatment. The receptors were gathered from a woman aged 40 to 75 with stage III lung adenocarcinoma.

The J gene is TRBJ1-1, the V gene TRBV4-1, with 8 bases aligning to TRBD1. Unmatched junction bases numbered 3, after V lost 2 bases and J lost 1 base. The germline CDR1 and CDR2 sequences are MGHRA and YSYEKL. The CDR3 contains 15 residues. The CDR3 here is CASSQLGQANTEAFF. The DNA for the CDR3 is TGCGCCAGCAGCCAACTGGGACAGGCGAACACTGAAGCTTTCTTT.

V gene TRBV5-6 combines with J gene TRBJ2-7; tentatively, D is TRBD1 (6 bases). This CDR3 has 13 residues. Germline V gene sequence: CDR1 SGHDT, CDR2 YYEEEE. The germline V and J ends were trimmed by 3 bases and 4 bases, with 11 bases remaining between them. The CDR3 DNA sequence: TGTGCCAGCAGCTCCCCAGGGGAGTACGAGCAGTACTTC. Translation gives CASSSPGEYEQYF.

The chain links TRBV30 to TRBJ2-5, with D possibly matching TRBD2 (6 bases). CDR1 is GTSNPN and CDR2 is SVGIG in the germline V gene (reference sequence). CDR3 length: 14 residues. Trimming took off 4 bases at V and 5 bases at J, with 17 bases between the two ends. The DNA for the CDR3 is TGTGCCTGGAACCTCCCCGGAGGGGTGGAGACCCAGTACTTC. Translated, it gives CAWNLPGGVETQYF. The variable domain in full, with the rest retrieved from reference TRBV30 and TRBJ2-5, is SQTIHQWPATLVQPVGSPLSLECTVEGTSNPNLYWYRQAAGRGLQLLFYSVGIGQISSEVPQNLSASRPQDRQFILSSKKLLLSDSGFYLCAWNLPGGVETQYFGPGTRLLVL.

For the CDR3, the DNA is TGTGCCAGCAGCTCCCAGATCCGGGGATGGGGCTACACCTTC. Its translation: CASSSQIRGWGYTF. The chain combines TRBV7-2 with TRBJ1-2; D ambiguous. The V end was cut by 4 bases, the J end by 8 bases, with 17 bases between. The CDR3 has 14 residues. CDR1 SGHTA and CDR2 FQGNSA come from the germline V gene.

The chain employs TRBV7-9 and TRBJ2-1; 9 nucleotides match TRBD2. CDR3 length: 17 amino acids. J lost 0 bases, V lost 4 bases, and 7 bases had no gene match. Germline lookup yields CDR1 SEHNR and CDR2 FQNEAQ (reference sequence). The CDR3 sequence: CASSSTYSGSSYNEQFF. The CDR3 region has the DNA TGTGCCAGCAGCTCCACATATAGCGGGAGCTCCTACAATGAGCAGTTCTTC.

The chain uses TRBV5-1 and TRBJ2-5, with D perhaps matching TRBD1 (6 bases). Trimming cost V 2 bases and J 2 bases, with 19 bases left between them. The germline CDR1 and CDR2 sequences are SGHRS and YFSETQ. This CDR3 is 17 amino acids long. The CDR3 loop reads CASSFKLRGGPQETQYF. The CDR3 DNA sequence: TGCGCCAGCAGCTTTAAGCTGAGAGGGGGTCCGCAAGAGACCCAGTACTTC.

This chain links TRBV14 with TRBJ1-4; 8 bases are a match to TRBD1. This CDR3 comprises 15 residues. Germline V gives CDR1 SGHDN, CDR2 FVKESK. V gave up 5 bases and J gave up 3 bases; unmatched junction bases: 5. The CDR3 loop reads CASSAQGAANEKLFF. The CDR3 bases are TGTGCCAGCAGCGCCCAGGGGGCAGCTAATGAAAAACTGTTTTTT.

In this sample, this clone turned up once. V and J are TRBV7-4 and TRBJ2-5, with D uncertain. V lost 6 bases, J lost 7 bases, and 12 bases lay in between. The germline V gene has CDR1 SGHVT and CDR2 SQSDAQ. The CDR3 loop spans 12 amino acids. The CDR3 region is CASRGSYRTQYF. CDR3 DNA sequence: TGTGCCAGCAGGGGGTCATATCGGACCCAGTACTTC.

This clone was seen once. The V call is TRBV28, the J call TRBJ2-3; D may correspond to TRBD1 or TRBD2 (6 bases each). The CDR3 has 17 amino acids. Germline assignment: CDR1 MDHEN and CDR2 SYDVKM. Trimming pared 2 bases from V and 1 base from J, leaving 16 bases between. The CDR3 protein is CASSLRGVNRGTDTQYF. The CDR3 DNA is TGTGCCAGCAGTTTAAGGGGGGTGAACAGGGGCACAGATACGCAGTATTTT.

V usage is TRBV6-5 and J usage is TRBJ2-1; TRBD1 might be the D (6 bases). The germline gives CDR1 MNHEY, CDR2 SVGAGI. This CDR3 comprises 15 residues. V dropped 4 bases and J dropped 10 bases, with 20 bases sitting between them. This CDR3 reads CASSSGQSSTKEQFF. DNA of the CDR3: TGTGCCAGCAGTTCTGGACAGTCATCTACAAAAGAGCAGTTCTTC.

The chain joins TRBV11-2 to TRBJ2-7; 7 positions agree with TRBD2. Germline V CDR1 and CDR2: SGHAT, FQNNGV. The CDR3 runs to 15 residues. The V segment lost 4 bases and the J segment 1 base; nucleotides outside the gene matches: 7. CDR3 DNA: TGTGCCAGCAGCTCCCGCGCGGGGGATTCCTACGAGCAGTACTTC. Residues: CASSSRAGDSYEQYF.

The chain couples TRBV5-1 to TRBJ2-1; 7 bases align to TRBD1. This CDR3 contains 14 residues. The V gene end was trimmed by 4 bases and the J gene end by 5 bases; junction bases not matched to a gene: 6. CDR1 is SGHRS and CDR2 is YFSETQ in the germline V gene. The CDR3 spells CASSPDRVDNEQFF. CDR3 bases: TGCGCCAGCAGCCCAGACAGGGTGGACAATGAGCAGTTCTTC.

This clone has just one count. The V call is TRBV7-6, the J call TRBJ2-7; no reliable D call. Germline V gene sequence: CDR1 SGHVS, CDR2 FNYEAQ. The germline V and J ends were trimmed by 3 bases and 2 bases, with 8 bases remaining between them. The CDR3 loop spans 13 amino acids. CDR3 DNA: TGTGCCAGCAGCTTTAGGCAAACCTACGAGCAGTACTTC. As protein: CASSFRQTYEQYF.

V and J are TRBV7-7 and TRBJ2-1; TRBD2 might be the D (5 bases). Germline V gene lookup returns CDR1 SSHAT and CDR2 FNYEAQ (reference sequence). The CDR3 contains 15 residues. CDR3 in DNA: TGTGCTTCGCTGTGGGGAGCCACGTTTTTGGATGAGCAGTTCTTC. Its translation: CASLWGATFLDEQFF.

This rearrangement joins TRBV29-1 to TRBJ2-5, with 9 nucleotides matching TRBD1. The germline V gene encodes CDR1 SQVTM and CDR2 ANQGSEA. The CDR3 runs to 14 residues. The trim removed 6 bases at V and 5 bases at J, leaving 10 bases unmatched. The CDR3 DNA sequence: TGCAGCGTCATGGGACAGGGAATGGGGGAGACCCAGTACTTC. Residues: CSVMGQGMGETQYF.